This T cell receptor beta chain was documented in a study of cytomegalovirus exposure and HLA in healthy donors. It was healthy bone marrow donors who served as donors. Primers included in the PCR were 60 Vbeta and 13 Jbeta primers. Here immunoSEQ multiplex PCR was the method, and the copy in TCRdb shows in-frame clones only, minus some. The sample includes some 240,000 clones, around 80% seen only once; the top ten take 3.5% to 4%. The study's findings and limits: In vitro experiments confirmed that a few CMV-associated chains were specific for CMV antigens. A further, later analysis showed that HLA-associated TCR beta chains (compared with equally common others) were more clonally expanded.

A remark on this clone: Its specificity is not known.

The receptor was isolated from a male donor in good health and CMV-seronegative. Sequencing was carried out using PBMCs.

The CDR3: CASSTNLARGRKKGYGYTF. Here the CDR3 DNA reads TGTGCCAGTAGTACCAACCTGGCCAGGGGGCGAAAGAAGGGCTATGGCTACACCTTC. The chain links TRBV19 to TRBJ1-2; 8 bases are shared with TRBD1. With 4 bases clipped from V and 4 bases from J, the junction kept 20 bases outside the gene matches. Germline CDR1 reads LNHDA; CDR2 reads SQIVND (reference sequence). The CDR3 totals 19 residues.